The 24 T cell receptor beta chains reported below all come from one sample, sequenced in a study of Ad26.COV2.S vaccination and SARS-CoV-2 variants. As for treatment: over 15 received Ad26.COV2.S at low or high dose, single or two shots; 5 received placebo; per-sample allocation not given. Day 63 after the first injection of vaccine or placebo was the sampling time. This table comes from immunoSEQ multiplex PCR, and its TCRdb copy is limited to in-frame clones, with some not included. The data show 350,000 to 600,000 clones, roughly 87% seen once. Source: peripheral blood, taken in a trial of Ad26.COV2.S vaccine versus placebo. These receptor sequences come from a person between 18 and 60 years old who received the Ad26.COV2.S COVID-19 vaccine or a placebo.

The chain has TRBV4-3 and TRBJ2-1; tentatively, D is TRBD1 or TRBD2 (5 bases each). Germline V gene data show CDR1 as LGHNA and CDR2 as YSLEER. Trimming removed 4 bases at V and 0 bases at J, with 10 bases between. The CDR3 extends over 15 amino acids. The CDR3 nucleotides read TGCGCCAGCAGCCGGGGACGGAGCTCCTACAATGAGCAGTTCTTC. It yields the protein CASSRGRSSYNEQFF.

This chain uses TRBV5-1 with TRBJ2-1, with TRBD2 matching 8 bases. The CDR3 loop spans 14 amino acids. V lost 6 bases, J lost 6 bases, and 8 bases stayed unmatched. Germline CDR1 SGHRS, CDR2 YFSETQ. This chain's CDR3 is CASISGAPFNEQFF. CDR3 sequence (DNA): TGCGCCAGCATTAGCGGGGCCCCTTTCAATGAGCAGTTCTTC.

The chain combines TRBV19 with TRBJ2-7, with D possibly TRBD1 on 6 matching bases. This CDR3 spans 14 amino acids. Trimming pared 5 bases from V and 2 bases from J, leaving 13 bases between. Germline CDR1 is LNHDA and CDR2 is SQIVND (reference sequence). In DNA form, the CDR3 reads TGTGCCAGTAGTCCTACAGGGTATCCCTACGAGCAGTACTTC. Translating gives CASSPTGYPYEQYF.

CDR3 amino acids: CASSRTSGVNTGELFF. The DNA of the CDR3 is TGTGCCAGCAGCAGGACTAGCGGGGTTAACACCGGGGAGCTGTTTTTT. J is TRBJ2-2 and V is TRBV5-4; 12 bases are a match to TRBD2. The CDR3 length is 16 residues. Germline CDR1 and CDR2: SGHNT and YYREEE (reference sequence). The trim removed 4 bases at V and 2 bases at J, leaving 3 bases unmatched.

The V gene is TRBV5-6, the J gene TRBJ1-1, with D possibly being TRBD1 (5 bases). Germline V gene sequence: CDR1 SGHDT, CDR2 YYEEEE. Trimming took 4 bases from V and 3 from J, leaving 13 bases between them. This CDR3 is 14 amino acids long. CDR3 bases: TGTGCCAGCAGCGCGGGGGGTTATGACACTGAAGCTTTCTTT. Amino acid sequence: CASSAGGYDTEAFF.

The CDR3 DNA is TGTGCCAGCAGCCCTGACAGGGTTGCAACTAATGAAAAACTGTTTTTT. Its protein product is CASSPDRVATNEKLFF. This chain links TRBV5-5 with TRBJ1-4, with 7 bases matching TRBD1. The CDR3 has 16 amino acids. V shed 4 bases, J shed 0 bases, and the junction held 6 bases outside the gene matches. Germline V gene data show CDR1 as SGHKS and CDR2 as YYEKEE (reference sequence).

The CDR3 coding sequence is TGTGCCAGCAGTGAATATACGACAGAAGGAAACACCATATATTTT. Its protein product is CASSEYTTEGNTIYF. This chain links TRBV6-1 with TRBJ1-3, with D possibly being TRBD1 (5 bases). This CDR3 is built from 15 residues. Germline CDR1 and CDR2: MNHNS and SASEGT. With 2 bases removed from V and 4 bases from J, the gap between germline ends came to 12 bases.

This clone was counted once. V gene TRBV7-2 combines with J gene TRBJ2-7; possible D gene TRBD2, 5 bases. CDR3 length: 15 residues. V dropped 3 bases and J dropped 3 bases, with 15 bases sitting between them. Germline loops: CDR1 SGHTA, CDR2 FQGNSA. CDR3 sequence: CASSFSAGGGYEQYF. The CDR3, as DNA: TGTGCCAGCAGCTTTTCGGCTGGAGGTGGCTACGAGCAGTACTTC.

CDR3 loop: CASSIISGSLTEAFF. CDR3 in DNA: TGTGCCAGTAGTATAATCTCGGGGTCCCTGACTGAAGCTTTCTTT. The genes are TRBV19 and TRBJ1-1; D is ambiguous. The CDR3 consists of 15 residues. CDR1 LNHDA and CDR2 SQIVND come from the germline V gene (reference sequence). V lost 2 bases and J lost 5, with 15 bases in between.

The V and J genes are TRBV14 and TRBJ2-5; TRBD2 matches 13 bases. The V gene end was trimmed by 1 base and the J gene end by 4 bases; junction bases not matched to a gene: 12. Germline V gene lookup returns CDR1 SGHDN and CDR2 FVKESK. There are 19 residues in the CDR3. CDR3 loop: CASSQGRLAGGYVVETQYF. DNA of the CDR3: TGTGCCAGCAGCCAAGGCCGACTAGCGGGGGGATATGTGGTAGAGACCCAGTACTTC.

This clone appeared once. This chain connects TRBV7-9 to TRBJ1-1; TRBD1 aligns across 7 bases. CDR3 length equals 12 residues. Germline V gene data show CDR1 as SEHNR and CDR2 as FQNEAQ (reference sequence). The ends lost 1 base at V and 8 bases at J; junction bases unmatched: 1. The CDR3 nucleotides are TGTGCCAGCAGCTTAGAGGGACAGGAAGCTTTCTTT. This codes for CASSLEGQEAFF.

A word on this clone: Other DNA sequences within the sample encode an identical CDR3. DNA for the CDR3: TGCGCCAGCAGCTTCGGAAACAGTTACAATGAGCAGTTCTTC. Encoded protein: CASSFGNSYNEQFF. The V call is TRBV5-1, the J call TRBJ2-1; D ambiguous. V lost 2 bases to trimming and J lost 4 bases, with 10 bases between them. This CDR3 region has 14 residues. CDR1 and CDR2 (germline): SGHRS, YFSETQ. Full variable domain (missing parts from reference TRBV5-1 and TRBJ2-1): KAGVTQTPRYLIKTRGQQVTLSCSPISGHRSVSWYQQTPGQGLQFLFEYFSETQRNKGNFPGRFSGRQFSNSRSEMNVSTLELGDSALYLCASSFGNSYNEQFFGPGTRLTVL.

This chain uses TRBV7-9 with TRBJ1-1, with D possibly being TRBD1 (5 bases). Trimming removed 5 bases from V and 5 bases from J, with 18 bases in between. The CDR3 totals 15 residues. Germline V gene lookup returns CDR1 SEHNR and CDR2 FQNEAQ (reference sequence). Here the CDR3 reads CASSERWARGTEAFF. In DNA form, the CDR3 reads TGTGCCAGCAGCGAGCGGTGGGCCCGGGGGACTGAAGCTTTCTTT.

The CDR3 DNA follows: TGTGCCTGGAGTCCTCTACCCGGGACTAGCGGGATTACAGATACGCAGTATTTT. Protein: CAWSPLPGTSGITDTQYF. The chain has TRBV30 and TRBJ2-3; 13 nucleotides agree with TRBD2. Trimming removed 2 bases from V and 3 bases from J; junction bases left unmatched: 11. In germline, CDR1 is GTSNPN, CDR2 SVGIG (reference sequence). The CDR3 runs to 18 residues.

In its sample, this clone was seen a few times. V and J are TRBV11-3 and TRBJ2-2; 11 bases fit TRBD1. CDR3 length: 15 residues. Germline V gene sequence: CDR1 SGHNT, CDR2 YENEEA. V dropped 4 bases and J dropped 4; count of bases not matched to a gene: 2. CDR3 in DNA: TGTGCCAGCAGCTCGGACAGGGGGCTCACCGGGGAGCTGTTTTTT. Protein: CASSSDRGLTGELFF.

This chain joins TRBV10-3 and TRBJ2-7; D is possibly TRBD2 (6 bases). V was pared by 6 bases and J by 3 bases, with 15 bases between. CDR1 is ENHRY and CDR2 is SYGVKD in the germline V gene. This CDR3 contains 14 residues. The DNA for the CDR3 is TGTGCCATCAGCCCTGGAGGGACCGTCTACGAGCAGTACTTC. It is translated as CAISPGGTVYEQYF.

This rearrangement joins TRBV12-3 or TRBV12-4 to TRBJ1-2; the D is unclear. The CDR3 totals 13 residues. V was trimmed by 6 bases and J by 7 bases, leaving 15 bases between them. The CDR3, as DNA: TGTGCCAGCAGCCACGGGGAACGAGTTGGCTACACCTTC. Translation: CASSHGERVGYTF.

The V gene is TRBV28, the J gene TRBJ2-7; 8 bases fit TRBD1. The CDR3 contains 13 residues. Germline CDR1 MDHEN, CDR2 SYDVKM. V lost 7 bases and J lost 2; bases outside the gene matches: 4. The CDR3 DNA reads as TGTGCCAGCACCCCGGGACAGGCCTACGAGCAGTACTTC. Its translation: CASTPGQAYEQYF.

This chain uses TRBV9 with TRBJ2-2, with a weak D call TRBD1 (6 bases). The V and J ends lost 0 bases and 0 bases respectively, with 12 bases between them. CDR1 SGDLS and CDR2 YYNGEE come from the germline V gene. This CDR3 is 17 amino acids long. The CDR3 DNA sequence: TGTGCCAGCAGCGTAGCACCAGGGGTATCGAACACCGGGGAGCTGTTTTTT. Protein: CASSVAPGVSNTGELFF. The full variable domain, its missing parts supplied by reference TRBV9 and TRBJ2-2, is DSGVTQTPKHLITATGQRVTLRCSPRSGDLSVYWYQQSLDQGLQFLIQYYNGEERAKGNILERFSAQQFPDLHSELNLSSLELGDSALYFCASSVAPGVSNTGELFFGEGSRLTVL.

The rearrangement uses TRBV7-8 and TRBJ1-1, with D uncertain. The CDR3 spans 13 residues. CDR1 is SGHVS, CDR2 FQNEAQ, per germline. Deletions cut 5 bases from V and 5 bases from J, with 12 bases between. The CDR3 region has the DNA TGTGCCAGCAGCCCGTCCCGAGGGACTGAAGCTTTCTTT. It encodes CASSPSRGTEAFF.

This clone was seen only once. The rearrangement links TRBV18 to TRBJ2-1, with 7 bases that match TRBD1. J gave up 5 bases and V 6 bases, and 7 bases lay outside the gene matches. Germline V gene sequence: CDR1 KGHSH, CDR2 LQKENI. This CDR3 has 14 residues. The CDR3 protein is CASSSDRINNEQFF. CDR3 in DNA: TGTGCCAGCTCTTCGGACAGGATAAACAATGAGCAGTTCTTC.

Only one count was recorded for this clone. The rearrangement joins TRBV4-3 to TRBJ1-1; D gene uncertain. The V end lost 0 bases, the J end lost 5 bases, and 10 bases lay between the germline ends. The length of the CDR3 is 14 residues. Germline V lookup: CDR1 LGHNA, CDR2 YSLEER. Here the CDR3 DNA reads TGCGCCAGCAGCCAAGATACATTGGGGACTGAAGCTTTCTTT. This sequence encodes CASSQDTLGTEAFF.

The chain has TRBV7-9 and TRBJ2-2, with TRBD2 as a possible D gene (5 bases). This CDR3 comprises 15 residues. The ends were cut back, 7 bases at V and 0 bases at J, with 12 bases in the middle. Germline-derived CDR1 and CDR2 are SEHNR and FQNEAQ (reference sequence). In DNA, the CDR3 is TGTGCCAGCAAGGGCGGACTGACGAACACCGGGGAGCTGTTTTTT. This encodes CASKGGLTNTGELFF.

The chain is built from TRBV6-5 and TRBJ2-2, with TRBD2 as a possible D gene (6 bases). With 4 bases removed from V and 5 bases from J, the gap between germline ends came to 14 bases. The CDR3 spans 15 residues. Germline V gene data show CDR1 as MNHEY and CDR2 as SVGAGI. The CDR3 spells CASSFGGSGTGELFF. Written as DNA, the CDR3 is TGTGCCAGCAGTTTTGGGGGGAGTGGAACCGGGGAGCTGTTTTTT.